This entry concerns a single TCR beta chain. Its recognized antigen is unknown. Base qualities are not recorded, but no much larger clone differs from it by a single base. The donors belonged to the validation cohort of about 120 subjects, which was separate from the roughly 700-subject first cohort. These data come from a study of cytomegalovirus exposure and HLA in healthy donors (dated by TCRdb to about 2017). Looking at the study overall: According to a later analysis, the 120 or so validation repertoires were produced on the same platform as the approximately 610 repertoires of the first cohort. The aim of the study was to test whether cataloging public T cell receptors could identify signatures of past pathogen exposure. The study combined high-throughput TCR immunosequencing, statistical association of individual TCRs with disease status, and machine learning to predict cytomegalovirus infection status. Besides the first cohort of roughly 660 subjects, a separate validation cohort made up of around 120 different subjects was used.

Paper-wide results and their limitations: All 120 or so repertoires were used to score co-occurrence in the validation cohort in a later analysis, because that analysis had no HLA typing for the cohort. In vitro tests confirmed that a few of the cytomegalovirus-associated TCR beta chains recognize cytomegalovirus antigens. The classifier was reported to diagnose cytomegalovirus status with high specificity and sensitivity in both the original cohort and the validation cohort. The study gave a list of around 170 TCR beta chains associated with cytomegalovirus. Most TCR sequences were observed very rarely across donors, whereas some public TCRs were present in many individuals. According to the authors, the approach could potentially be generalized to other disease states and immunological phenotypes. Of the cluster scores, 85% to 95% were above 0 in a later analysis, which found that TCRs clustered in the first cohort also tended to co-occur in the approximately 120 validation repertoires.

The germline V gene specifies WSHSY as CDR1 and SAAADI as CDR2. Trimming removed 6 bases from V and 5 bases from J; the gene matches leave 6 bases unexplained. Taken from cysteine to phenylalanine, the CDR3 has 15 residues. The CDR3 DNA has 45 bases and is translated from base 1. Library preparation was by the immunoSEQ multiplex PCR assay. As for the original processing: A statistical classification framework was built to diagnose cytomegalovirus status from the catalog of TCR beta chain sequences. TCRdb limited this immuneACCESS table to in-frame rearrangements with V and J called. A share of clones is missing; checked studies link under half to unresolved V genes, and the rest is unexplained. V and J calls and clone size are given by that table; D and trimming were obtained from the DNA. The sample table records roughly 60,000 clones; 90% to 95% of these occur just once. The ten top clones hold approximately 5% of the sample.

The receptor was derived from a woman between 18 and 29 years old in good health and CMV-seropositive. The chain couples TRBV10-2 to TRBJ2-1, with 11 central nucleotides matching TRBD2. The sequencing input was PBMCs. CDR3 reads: CASSLAGGLNNEQFF. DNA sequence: TGCGCCAGCAGCCTAGCGGGGGGTTTAAACAATGAGCAGTTCTTC.